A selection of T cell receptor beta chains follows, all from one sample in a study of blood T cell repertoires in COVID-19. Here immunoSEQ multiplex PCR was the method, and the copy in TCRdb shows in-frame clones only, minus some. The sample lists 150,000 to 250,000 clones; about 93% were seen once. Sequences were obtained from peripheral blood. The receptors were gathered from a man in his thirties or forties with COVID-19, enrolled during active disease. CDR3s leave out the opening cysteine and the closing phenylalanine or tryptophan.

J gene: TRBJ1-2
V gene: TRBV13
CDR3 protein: ASSTIGTALHNYGYT

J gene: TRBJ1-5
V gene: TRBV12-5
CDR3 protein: ASDGRQGRLGWPQH

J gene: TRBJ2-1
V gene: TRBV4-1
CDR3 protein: ASRRGGATYNEQF

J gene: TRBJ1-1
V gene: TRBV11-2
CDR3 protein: ASSSPGYTEAF

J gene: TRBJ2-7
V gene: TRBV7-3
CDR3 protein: ASSLWDRGEQY

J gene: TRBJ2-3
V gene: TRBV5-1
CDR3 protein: ASSLEGRQGTDTQY

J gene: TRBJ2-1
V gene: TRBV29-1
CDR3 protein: SVEEAGALYNEQF

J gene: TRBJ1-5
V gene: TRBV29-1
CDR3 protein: SVITGQGNQPQH

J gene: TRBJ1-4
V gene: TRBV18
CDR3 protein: ASSPARQMNEKLF

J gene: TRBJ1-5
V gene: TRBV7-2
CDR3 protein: ASSLRLSNQPQH

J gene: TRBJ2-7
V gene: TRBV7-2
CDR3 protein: ASSLGAGEPYEQY

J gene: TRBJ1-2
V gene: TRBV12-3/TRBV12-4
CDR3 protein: ASSLDDSYGYT

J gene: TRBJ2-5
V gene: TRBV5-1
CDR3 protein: ASSLFTGARDQETQY